This entry is about one TCR beta chain. These data originate in a study of OX40 agonist ivuxolimab in advanced cancers. About the research overall: Therapy given before enrollment (anti-PD-1, anti-PD-L1 or anti-CTLA-4) was allowed, and 40% had some.

Trimming took off 7 bases at V and 0 bases at J, with 15 bases between the two ends. Germline assignment: CDR1 LNHDA and CDR2 SQIVND (reference sequence). This CDR3 contains 15 residues. Produced via immunoSEQ multiplex PCR; TCRdb's table is partial and in-frame only. The table has 11,000 to 15,000 clones, about 90% seen once. The genes are TRBV19 and TRBJ1-1, with D perhaps TRBD1 (6 bases). This specimen was CD4+ or CD8+ T cells sorted from blood, taken in a trial of the OX40 agonist ivuxolimab. The origin of this receptor is an adult with an advanced solid tumor such as melanoma, head and neck, liver or kidney cancer. CDR3 nucleotides: TGTGCCAGTAACCAAAGGACAGAGTTGAACACTGAAGCTTTCTTT. This translates into CASNQRTELNTEAFF. Together with reference TRBV19 and TRBJ1-1, the CDR3 gives the full variable domain: DGGITQSPKYLFRKEGQNVTLSCEQNLNHDAMYWYRQDPGQGLRLIYYSQIVNDFQKGDIAEGYSVSREKKESFPLTVTSAQKNPTAFYLCASNQRTELNTEAFFGQGTRLTVV.